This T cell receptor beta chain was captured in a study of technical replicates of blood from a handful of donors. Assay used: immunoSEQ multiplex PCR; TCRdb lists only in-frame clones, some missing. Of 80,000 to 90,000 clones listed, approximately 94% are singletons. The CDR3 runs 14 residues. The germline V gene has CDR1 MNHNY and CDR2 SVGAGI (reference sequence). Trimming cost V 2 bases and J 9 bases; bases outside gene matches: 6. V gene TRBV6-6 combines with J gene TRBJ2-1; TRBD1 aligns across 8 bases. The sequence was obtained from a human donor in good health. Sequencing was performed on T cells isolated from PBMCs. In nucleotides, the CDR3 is TGTGCCAGCAGTTACGGACGACAGGGGTCTGAGCAGTTCTTC. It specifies CASSYGRQGSEQFF.